The sequence of this T cell receptor (beta chain) was determined in a study of cytomegalovirus exposure and HLA in healthy donors (dated by TCRdb to about 2017). Some background on the complete study: A later analysis indicated that the 90 to 150 validation repertoires were generated on the platform also employed for the approximately 670 repertoires of the first cohort. The study was designed to test whether signatures of past pathogen exposure could be identified by cataloging public T cell receptors. In addition to the first cohort of 666 subjects, a separate validation cohort of 120 different subjects was used. To predict cytomegalovirus infection status, the study brought together high-throughput TCR immunosequencing, statistical association of individual TCRs with disease status, and machine learning.

Receptors were amplified or captured by the immunoSEQ multiplex PCR assay. The source study handled its data this way. To diagnose cytomegalovirus status from the catalog of TCR beta chain sequences, a statistical classification framework was built. TCRdb re-hosts the immuneACCESS table, in-frame sequences only. Its copies lack some clones; in the studies checked, an unresolved V gene accounts for under half of them, and the cause for the rest is not known. V, J and clone size were drawn from that table, and D and trimming were deduced from the DNA. This sample comprises roughly 250,000 clones, about 90% of them detected only once. 1% to 1.5% of the sample is held by the ten biggest clonotypes. A word on this clone: The clone's antigen remains unknown. No per-base quality is available; no much larger clone lies one base away.

Taken from the germline V gene, the CDR1 and CDR2 loops are SNHLY and FYNNEI. V loses 3 bases at its end and J loses 6 bases; junction bases beyond the gene matches: 8. The CDR3 runs 15 residues from the cysteine to the phenylalanine. Only the CDR3 part of the read is kept: 45 bases, read in frame from the first base. What the study reported, not specific to this receptor: Cytomegalovirus status was reported to be diagnosed by the classifier with high specificity and sensitivity in both the original and validation cohorts. All 110 or so repertoires were used to score co-occurrence in the validation cohort in a later analysis, because that analysis had no HLA typing for the cohort. A few of the identified cytomegalovirus-associated TCR beta chains were confirmed in vitro to be specific for cytomegalovirus antigens. It was suggested by the authors that the approach could potentially be generalized to other disease states and immunological phenotypes. Subsequent analysis determined that TCRs grouped into clusters in the first cohort also showed a tendency toward co-occurrence across the 130 or so validation repertoires, and approximately 94% of cluster scores exceeded 0. The study listed 150 to 200 TCR beta chains as associated with cytomegalovirus. Most TCR sequences were observed very rarely across donors, whereas some public TCRs were present in many individuals.

The donors belonged to the validation cohort of approximately 130 subjects, which was separate from the approximately 700-subject first cohort. Sequencing was performed on PBMCs. The chain employs TRBV2 and TRBJ1-5; the junction holds 7 bases that match TRBD1. This sequence originates from a woman in her thirties in good health and CMV-seropositive. The CDR3 reads CASSEFDRVAQPQHF. The bases read TGTGCCAGCAGTGAGTTCGACAGGGTGGCTCAGCCCCAGCATTTT.